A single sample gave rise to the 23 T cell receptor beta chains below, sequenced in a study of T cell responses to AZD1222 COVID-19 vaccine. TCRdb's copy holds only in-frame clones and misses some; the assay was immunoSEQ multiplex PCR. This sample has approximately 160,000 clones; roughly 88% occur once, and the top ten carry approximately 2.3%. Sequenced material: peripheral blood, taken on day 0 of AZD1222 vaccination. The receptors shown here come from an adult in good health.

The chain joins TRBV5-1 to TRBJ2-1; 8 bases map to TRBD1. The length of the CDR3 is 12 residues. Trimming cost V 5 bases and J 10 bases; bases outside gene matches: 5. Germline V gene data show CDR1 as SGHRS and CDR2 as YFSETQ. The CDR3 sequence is CASRGQVGEQFF. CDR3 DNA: TGCGCCAGCAGGGGACAGGTTGGGGAGCAGTTCTTC.

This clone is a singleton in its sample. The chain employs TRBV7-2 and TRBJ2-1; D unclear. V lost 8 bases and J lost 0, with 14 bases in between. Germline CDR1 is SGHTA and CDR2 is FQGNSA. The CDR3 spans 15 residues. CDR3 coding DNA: TGTGCCAGCGGCACTGAAACGCTCTCCTACAATGAGCAGTTCTTC. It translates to CASGTETLSYNEQFF.

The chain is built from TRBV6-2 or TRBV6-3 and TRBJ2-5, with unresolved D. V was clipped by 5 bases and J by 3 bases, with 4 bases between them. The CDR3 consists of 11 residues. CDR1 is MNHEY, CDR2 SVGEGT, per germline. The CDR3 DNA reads TGTGCCAGCAGTCCGAAAGAGACCCAGTACTTC. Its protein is CASSPKETQYF.

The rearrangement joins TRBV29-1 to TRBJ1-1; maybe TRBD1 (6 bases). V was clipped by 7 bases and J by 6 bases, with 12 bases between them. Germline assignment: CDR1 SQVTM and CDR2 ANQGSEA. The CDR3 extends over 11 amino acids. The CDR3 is CSAGGFPEAFF. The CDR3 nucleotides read TGCAGCGCCGGGGGCTTTCCTGAAGCTTTCTTT.

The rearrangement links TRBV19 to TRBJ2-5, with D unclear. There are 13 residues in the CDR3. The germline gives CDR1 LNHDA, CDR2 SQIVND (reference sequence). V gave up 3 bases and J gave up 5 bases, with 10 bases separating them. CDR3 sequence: CASSIRVGETQYF. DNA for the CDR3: TGTGCCAGTAGTATTAGAGTAGGGGAGACCCAGTACTTC. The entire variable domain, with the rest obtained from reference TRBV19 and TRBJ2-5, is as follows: DGGITQSPKYLFRKEGQNVTLSCEQNLNHDAMYWYRQDPGQGLRLIYYSQIVNDFQKGDIAEGYSVSREKKESFPLTVTSAQKNPTAFYLCASSIRVGETQYFGPGTRLLVL.

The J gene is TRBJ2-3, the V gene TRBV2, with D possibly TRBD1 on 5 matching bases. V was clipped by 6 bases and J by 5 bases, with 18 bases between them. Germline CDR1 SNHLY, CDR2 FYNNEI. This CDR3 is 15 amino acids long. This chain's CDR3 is CASRDSASNRDTQYF. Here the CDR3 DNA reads TGTGCCAGCAGAGACAGCGCCTCTAATAGAGATACGCAGTATTTT.

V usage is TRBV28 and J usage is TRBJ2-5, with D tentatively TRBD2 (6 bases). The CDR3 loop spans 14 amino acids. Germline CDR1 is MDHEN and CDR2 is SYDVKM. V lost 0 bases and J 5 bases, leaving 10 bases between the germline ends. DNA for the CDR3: TGTGCCAGCAGTTTATGGGGCGCGGGGGAGACCCAGTACTTC. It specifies CASSLWGAGETQYF.

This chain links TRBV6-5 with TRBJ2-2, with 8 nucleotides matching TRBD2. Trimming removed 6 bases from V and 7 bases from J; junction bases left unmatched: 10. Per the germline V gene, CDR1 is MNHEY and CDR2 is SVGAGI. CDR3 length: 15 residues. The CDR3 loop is CASRESGRGVGELFF. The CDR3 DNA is TGTGCCAGCAGAGAGAGCGGGAGAGGGGTCGGGGAGCTGTTTTTT.

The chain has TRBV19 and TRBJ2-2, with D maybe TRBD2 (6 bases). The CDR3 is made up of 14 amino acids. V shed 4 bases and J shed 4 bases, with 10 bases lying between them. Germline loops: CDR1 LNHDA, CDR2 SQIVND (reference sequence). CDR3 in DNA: TGTGCCAGTAGTAGGGCGGGACCCACCGGGGAGCTGTTTTTT. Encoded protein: CASSRAGPTGELFF. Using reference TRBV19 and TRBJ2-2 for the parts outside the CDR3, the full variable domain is DGGITQSPKYLFRKEGQNVTLSCEQNLNHDAMYWYRQDPGQGLRLIYYSQIVNDFQKGDIAEGYSVSREKKESFPLTVTSAQKNPTAFYLCASSRAGPTGELFFGEGSRLTVL.

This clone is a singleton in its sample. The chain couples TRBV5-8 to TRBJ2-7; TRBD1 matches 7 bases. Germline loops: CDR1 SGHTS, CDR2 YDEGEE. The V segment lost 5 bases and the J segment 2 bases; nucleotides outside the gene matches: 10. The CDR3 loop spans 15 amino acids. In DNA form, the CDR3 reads TGTGCCAGCAGTCCCGGGACAGCCAGAACCTACGAGCAGTACTTC. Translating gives CASSPGTARTYEQYF.

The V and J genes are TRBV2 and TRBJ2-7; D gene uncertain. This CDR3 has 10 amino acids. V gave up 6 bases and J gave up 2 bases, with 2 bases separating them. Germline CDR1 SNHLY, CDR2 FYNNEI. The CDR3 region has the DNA TGTGCCAGCAGGACCTACGAGCAGTACTTC. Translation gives CASRTYEQYF.

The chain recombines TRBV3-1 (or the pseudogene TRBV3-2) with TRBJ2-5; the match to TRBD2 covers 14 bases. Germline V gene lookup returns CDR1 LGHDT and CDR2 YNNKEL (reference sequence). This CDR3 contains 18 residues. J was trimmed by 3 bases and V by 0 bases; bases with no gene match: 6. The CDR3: CASSQDFRTSGGKETQYF. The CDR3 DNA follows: TGTGCCAGCAGCCAAGATTTTAGGACTAGCGGGGGGAAAGAGACCCAGTACTTC.

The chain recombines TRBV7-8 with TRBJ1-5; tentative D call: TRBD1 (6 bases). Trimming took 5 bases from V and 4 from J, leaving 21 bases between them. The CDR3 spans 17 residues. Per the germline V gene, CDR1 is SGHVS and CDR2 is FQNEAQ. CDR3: CASSARVSQGSNQPQHF. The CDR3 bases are TGTGCCAGCAGCGCCAGGGTATCACAGGGCTCAAATCAGCCCCAGCATTTT.

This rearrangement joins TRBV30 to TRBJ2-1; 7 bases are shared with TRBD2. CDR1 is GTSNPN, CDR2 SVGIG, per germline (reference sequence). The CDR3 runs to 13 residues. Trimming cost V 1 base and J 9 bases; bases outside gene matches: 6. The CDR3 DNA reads TGTGCCTGGAGTGGGACTAGAGCGGGTGAGCAGTTCTTC. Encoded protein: CAWSGTRAGEQFF.

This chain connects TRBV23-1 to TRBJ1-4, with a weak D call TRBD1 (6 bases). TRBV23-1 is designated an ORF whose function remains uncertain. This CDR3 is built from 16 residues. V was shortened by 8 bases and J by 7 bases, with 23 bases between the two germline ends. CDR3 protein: CASDDSGGRGAEKLFF. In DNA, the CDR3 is TGCGCCAGCGATGACTCGGGAGGCAGGGGAGCTGAAAAACTGTTTTTT.

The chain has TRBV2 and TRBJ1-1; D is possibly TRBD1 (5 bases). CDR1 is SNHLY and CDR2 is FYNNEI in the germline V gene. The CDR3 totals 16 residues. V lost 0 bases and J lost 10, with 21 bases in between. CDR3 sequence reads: CASSEAPDNGALGAFF. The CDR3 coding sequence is TGTGCCAGCAGTGAAGCCCCTGATAACGGGGCTTTAGGAGCTTTCTTT. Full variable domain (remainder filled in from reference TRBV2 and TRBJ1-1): EPEVTQTPSHQVTQMGQEVILRCVPISNHLYFYWYRQILGQKVEFLVSFYNNEISEKSEIFDDQFSVERPDGSNFTLKIRSTKLEDSAMYFCASSEAPDNGALGAFFGQGTRLTVV.

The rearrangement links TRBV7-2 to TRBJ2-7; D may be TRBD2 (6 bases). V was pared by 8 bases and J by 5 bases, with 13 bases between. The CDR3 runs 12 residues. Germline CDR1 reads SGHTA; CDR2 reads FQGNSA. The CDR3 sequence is CASGTAFDEQYF. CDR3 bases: TGTGCCAGCGGGACTGCGTTTGACGAGCAGTACTTC.

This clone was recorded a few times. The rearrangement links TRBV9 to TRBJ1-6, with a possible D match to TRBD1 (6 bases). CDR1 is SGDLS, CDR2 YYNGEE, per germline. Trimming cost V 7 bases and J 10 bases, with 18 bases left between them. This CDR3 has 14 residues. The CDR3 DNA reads TGTGCCAGCGGAACAGGGCTAGGAGACTCACCCCTCCACTTT. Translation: CASGTGLGDSPLHF.

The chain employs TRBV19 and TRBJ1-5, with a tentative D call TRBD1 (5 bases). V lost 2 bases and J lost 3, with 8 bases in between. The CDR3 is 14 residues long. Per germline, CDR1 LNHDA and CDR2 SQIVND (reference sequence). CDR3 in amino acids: CASSIWTFNQPQHF. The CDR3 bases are TGTGCCAGTAGTATATGGACATTCAATCAGCCCCAGCATTTT.

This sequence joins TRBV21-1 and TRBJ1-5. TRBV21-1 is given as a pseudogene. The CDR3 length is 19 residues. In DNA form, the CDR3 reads TGTGCCAGCAGCAAAGCGACTACCGTCGTAGAGGACAGCAATCAGCCCCAGCATTTT. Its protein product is CASSKATTVVEDSNQPQHF.

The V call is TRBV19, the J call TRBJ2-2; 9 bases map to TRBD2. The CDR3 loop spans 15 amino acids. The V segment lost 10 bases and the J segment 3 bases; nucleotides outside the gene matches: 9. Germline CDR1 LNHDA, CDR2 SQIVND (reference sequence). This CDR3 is CATKTSGGYTGELFF. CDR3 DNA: TGTGCCACTAAGACTAGCGGTGGATACACCGGGGAGCTGTTTTTT.

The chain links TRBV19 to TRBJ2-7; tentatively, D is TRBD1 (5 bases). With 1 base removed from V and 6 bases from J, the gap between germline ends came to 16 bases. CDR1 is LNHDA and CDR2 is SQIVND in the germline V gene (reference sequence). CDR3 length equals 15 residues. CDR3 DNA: TGTGCCAGTAGTATAGGACTCTTTAGGGGAAGCGAGCAGTACTTC. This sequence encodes CASSIGLFRGSEQYF.

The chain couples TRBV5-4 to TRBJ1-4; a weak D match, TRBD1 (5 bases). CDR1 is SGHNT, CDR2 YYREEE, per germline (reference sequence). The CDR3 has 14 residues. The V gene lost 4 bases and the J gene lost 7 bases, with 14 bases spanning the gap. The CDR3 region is CASSEGQGREKLFF. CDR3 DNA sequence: TGTGCCAGCAGCGAGGGCCAGGGTCGTGAAAAACTGTTTTTT.